This TCR beta chain was retrieved from a study of blood T cell repertoires in COVID-19. Study overall: Samples representing acute and convalescent COVID-19 were sourced from the United States, Italy and Spain.

Original data processing: Reference gene primer amplification in the assay estimated nucleated cell counts. Assay: immunoSEQ multiplex PCR; the TCRdb copy retains only in-frame clones and omits some. V and J calls plus clone size are reproduced from that table; the DNA served to infer D and trimming. The sample has about 88,000 clones, approximately 89% seen once. The germline gives CDR1 ENHRY, CDR2 SYGVKD. The CDR3 sequence is 16 residues long. The junction had 11 bases not matched to a gene; V was cut back by 3 bases and J by 5 bases. Sequencing was performed on peripheral blood. This clonotype was obtained from a man older than 75 with acute or convalescent COVID-19. The chain couples TRBV10-3 to TRBJ2-5, with 8 bases lining up with TRBD2. The CDR3 sequence: CAISERAGGALETQYF. The DNA for the CDR3 is TGTGCCATCAGTGAACGCGCCGGGGGGGCCCTGGAGACCCAGTACTTC.